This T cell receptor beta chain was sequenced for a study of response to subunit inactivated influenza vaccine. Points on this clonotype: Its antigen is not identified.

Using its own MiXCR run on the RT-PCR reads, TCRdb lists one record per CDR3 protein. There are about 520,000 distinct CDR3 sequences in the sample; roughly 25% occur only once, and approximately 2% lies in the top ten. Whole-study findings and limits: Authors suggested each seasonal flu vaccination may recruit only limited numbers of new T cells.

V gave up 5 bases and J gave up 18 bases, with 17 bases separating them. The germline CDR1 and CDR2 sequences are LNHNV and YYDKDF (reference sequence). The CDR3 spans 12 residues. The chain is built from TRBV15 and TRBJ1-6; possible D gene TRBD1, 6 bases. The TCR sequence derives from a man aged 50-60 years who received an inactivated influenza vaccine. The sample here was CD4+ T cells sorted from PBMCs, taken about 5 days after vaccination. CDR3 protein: CATSGKDRISHF. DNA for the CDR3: TGTGCCACCAGCGGAAAAGACAGGATCTCCCACTTT.